These T cell receptor beta chains were read from a single sample in a study of cytomegalovirus exposure and HLA in healthy donors. Only in-frame clones appear in the TCRdb table, and some are missing; sequencing was by immunoSEQ multiplex PCR. The sample holds approximately 170,000 clones, about 70% seen once. Sequencing used PBMCs. All receptors come from a woman between 18 and 29 years old in good health and CMV-seropositive. The CDR3 runs from the conserved cysteine through the conserved F or W.

v_call: TRBV6-6; j_call: TRBJ1-1; cdr3_aa: CASSYAGDEAFF
v_call: TRBV7-2; j_call: TRBJ1-3; cdr3_aa: CASNLGQSSGNTIYF
v_call: TRBV7-3; j_call: TRBJ2-5; cdr3_aa: CASSLTGTAQETQYF
v_call: TRBV5-1; j_call: TRBJ2-3; cdr3_aa: CASSLLAGGTDTQYF
v_call: TRBV30; j_call: TRBJ2-7; cdr3_aa: CAWSPGHGFDEQYF
v_call: TRBV2; j_call: TRBJ2-4; cdr3_aa: CASSSQGLDSEYF
v_call: TRBV2; j_call: TRBJ2-5; cdr3_aa: CASRERADRGETQYF
v_call: TRBV7-9; j_call: TRBJ2-7; cdr3_aa: CASSLTTAAPWEQYF
v_call: TRBV6-1; j_call: TRBJ1-6; cdr3_aa: CASSDLGGMRDSPLHF
v_call: TRBV28; j_call: TRBJ2-7; cdr3_aa: CASSPDYRGTSYEQYF
v_call: TRBV28; j_call: TRBJ2-7; cdr3_aa: CASSPSHDNYEQYF
v_call: TRBV7-2; j_call: TRBJ2-3; cdr3_aa: CASSFNTQYF
v_call: TRBV7-3; j_call: TRBJ2-6; cdr3_aa: CASSQGGSSGANVLTF
v_call: TRBV7-9; j_call: TRBJ2-5; cdr3_aa: CASSSRASGQFQETQYF
v_call: TRBV13; j_call: TRBJ2-6; cdr3_aa: CASSSKVAGANVLTF
v_call: TRBV7-2; j_call: TRBJ1-2; cdr3_aa: CASSLVEVGYTF
v_call: TRBV5-1; j_call: TRBJ2-2; cdr3_aa: CASSLCAGAGAGELFF
v_call: TRBV18; j_call: TRBJ2-1; cdr3_aa: CASSPPVDRGNYNEQFF
v_call: TRBV29-1; j_call: TRBJ1-2; cdr3_aa: CSAVTGSYGYTF
v_call: TRBV27; j_call: TRBJ2-1; cdr3_aa: CASSFIAGEQFF
v_call: TRBV28; j_call: TRBJ1-2; cdr3_aa: CASLRTGAGYGYTF
v_call: TRBV28; j_call: TRBJ2-7; cdr3_aa: CASSLGDRVYEQYF
v_call: TRBV6-1; j_call: TRBJ1-1; cdr3_aa: CASNPQIPNTEAFF
v_call: TRBV19; j_call: TRBJ1-5; cdr3_aa: CASSINGDQPQHF
v_call: TRBV29-1; j_call: TRBJ1-5; cdr3_aa: CSVDEAHGDRLDTNQPQHF
v_call: TRBV7-2; j_call: TRBJ2-2; cdr3_aa: CASSLFTSGGPGELFF
v_call: TRBV5-1; j_call: TRBJ2-3; cdr3_aa: CASSLGQGVGTDTQYF
v_call: TRBV11-2; j_call: TRBJ2-7; cdr3_aa: CASSLVPGLAGNEQYF
v_call: TRBV9; j_call: TRBJ2-2; cdr3_aa: CASSVELAANTGELFF
v_call: TRBV14; j_call: TRBJ2-7; cdr3_aa: CASSRGAYEQYF
v_call: TRBV6-1; j_call: TRBJ1-5; cdr3_aa: CASSEEVRQPQHF
v_call: TRBV28; j_call: TRBJ1-2; cdr3_aa: CASSPPGQGTYGYTF
v_call: TRBV4-3; j_call: TRBJ1-2; cdr3_aa: CASSQPFDRERNGYTF
v_call: TRBV7-9; j_call: TRBJ2-5; cdr3_aa: CASSFDPQFQETQYF
v_call: TRBV28; j_call: TRBJ2-2; cdr3_aa: CASSLMTGIYTGELFF
v_call: TRBV28; j_call: TRBJ2-7; cdr3_aa: CASTRQGYEQYF
v_call: TRBV6-5; j_call: TRBJ2-7; cdr3_aa: CASRGTGTYEQYF
v_call: TRBV7-2; j_call: TRBJ2-5; cdr3_aa: CASSLRLAGGETQYF
v_call: TRBV7-6; j_call: TRBJ2-7; cdr3_aa: CASSRGLAGNTYEQYF
v_call: TRBV5-1; j_call: TRBJ1-4; cdr3_aa: CASSASGTGIEKLFF
v_call: TRBV7-2; j_call: TRBJ2-5; cdr3_aa: CASSLGGTSGRKTQYF
v_call: TRBV6-5; j_call: TRBJ1-5; cdr3_aa: CASSYQADSNQPQHF
v_call: TRBV27; j_call: TRBJ2-7; cdr3_aa: CASRDVGAYTYEQYF
v_call: TRBV11-2; j_call: TRBJ1-1; cdr3_aa: CASSLDGQAKAFF
v_call: TRBV28; j_call: TRBJ2-7; cdr3_aa: CASSSQSQGEQYF
v_call: TRBV5-3; j_call: TRBJ1-1; cdr3_aa: CARSFQAQGFGFF
v_call: TRBV28; j_call: TRBJ2-5; cdr3_aa: CASSLSWTPQETQYF
v_call: TRBV7-6; j_call: TRBJ2-7; cdr3_aa: CASRVGSVAGSYEQYF
v_call: TRBV7-2; j_call: TRBJ2-3; cdr3_aa: CASSPAPTQYF
v_call: TRBV30; j_call: TRBJ2-1; cdr3_aa: CAWSVGATSGGAWFF
v_call: TRBV5-1; j_call: TRBJ2-7; cdr3_aa: CASSLLSYEQYF